These 18 T cell receptor beta chains were all obtained from the same sample, sequenced in a study of T cells in Graves' hyperthyroidism and ophthalmopathy. Authors of the study amplified TCR beta CDR3 regions from RNA transcripts. The HTBI primer set drove a first-round RT-PCR of the TCR CDR3. In TCRdb, the multiplex PCR reads were re-called with MiXCR into one record per CDR3 protein. The sample comprises 360,000 or so distinct CDR3 sequences, roughly 20% of which are singletons, and 15% to 17% rests with the top ten. The sequenced material came from blood. The receptor set was obtained from a woman aged 40 to 50 with Graves' ophthalmopathy.

The V and J genes are TRBV6-5 and TRBJ1-6; the match to TRBD1 covers 11 bases. Germline CDR1 and CDR2: MNHEY and SVGAGI. The CDR3 totals 16 residues. V lost 2 bases, J lost 7 bases, and 4 bases stayed unmatched. The CDR3 region has the DNA TGTGCCAGCAGTTACGGACAGGGGGCGGTCAATTCACCCCTCCACTTT. This translates into CASSYGQGAVNSPLHF.

This clonotype appeared many times. This chain connects TRBV12-3 or TRBV12-4 to TRBJ2-7; 7 bases line up with TRBD2. The CDR3 extends over 15 amino acids. With 8 bases clipped from V and 3 bases from J, the junction kept 13 bases outside the gene matches. This chain's CDR3 is CASGGSGGRYYEQYF. CDR3 DNA sequence: TGTGCCAGCGGAGGGTCGGGGGGTAGGTACTACGAGCAGTACTTC.

This clonotype appeared a few times. The rearrangement joins TRBV30 to TRBJ2-2, with a tentative D call TRBD1 (7 bases). The CDR3 has 19 residues. CDR1 and CDR2 from the germline V gene are GTSNPN and SVGIG (reference sequence). Trimming took off 8 bases at V and 2 bases at J, with 30 bases between the two ends. CDR3: CAVMSEVAGGIVNTGELFF. The CDR3 bases are TGTGCCGTCATGAGCGAGGTGGCAGGGGGGATTGTTAACACCGGGGAGCTGTTTTTT.

This clonotype occurred many times. The rearrangement uses TRBV20-1 and TRBJ2-2, with D perhaps TRBD2 (5 bases). The germline CDR1 and CDR2 sequences are DFQATT and SNEGSKA (reference sequence). The CDR3 runs 14 residues. V lost 6 bases and J lost 1, with 12 bases in between. The CDR3 protein is CSAKPSGNTGELFF. CDR3 nucleotide sequence: TGCAGTGCCAAGCCAAGCGGGAACACCGGGGAGCTGTTTTTT.

This clonotype was seen more than once but under ten times. This may come from a read error, since a much larger clone is one base off. The gene calls are TRBV11-1 and TRBJ1-1; D not resolved. The CDR3 has 15 residues. Germline values: CDR1 SGHAT, CDR2 FQDESV (reference sequence). The ends were cut back, 3 bases at V and 1 base at J, with 12 bases in the middle. This chain's CDR3 is CASSLMRGGNTEAFF. CDR3 nucleotide sequence: TGTGCCAGCAGCTTGATGCGGGGAGGGAACACTGAAGCTTTCTTT.

This clonotype has at least ten counts. V usage is TRBV30 and J usage is TRBJ2-3; D gene unclear. This CDR3 region has 15 residues. Trimming took off 2 bases at V and 0 bases at J, with 12 bases between the two ends. Germline assignment: CDR1 GTSNPN and CDR2 SVGIG (reference sequence). The CDR3 region is CAWSLGRRSTDTQYF. The CDR3 region has the DNA TGTGCCTGGAGTTTGGGAAGGAGAAGCACAGATACGCAGTATTTT. Filled out from reference TRBV30 and TRBJ2-3, the complete variable domain reads SQTIHQWPATLVQPVGSPLSLECTVEGTSNPNLYWYRQAAGRGLQLLFYSVGIGQISSEVPQNLSASRPQDRQFILSSKKLLLSDSGFYLCAWSLGRRSTDTQYFGPGTRLTVL.

This clonotype was detected ten times or more. The chain has TRBV28 and TRBJ2-7; 15 bases fit TRBD2. Germline V gene sequence: CDR1 MDHEN, CDR2 SYDVKM. The CDR3 sequence is 16 residues long. J lost 7 bases, V lost 2 bases, and 6 bases had no gene match. The CDR3 bases are TGTGCCAGCAGTTTAAGGACTAGCGGGAGGGCCTGGGAGCAGTACTTC. Translating it yields CASSLRTSGRAWEQYF. Using reference TRBV28 and TRBJ2-7 for the parts outside the CDR3, the full variable domain is DVKVTQSSRYLVKRTGEKVFLECVQDMDHENMFWYRQDPGLGLRLIYFSYDVKMKEKGDIPEGYSVSREKKERFSLILESASTNQTSMYLCASSLRTSGRAWEQYFGPGTRLTVT.

In this sample, this clonotype turned up many times. V usage is TRBV6-5 and J usage is TRBJ1-3, with D hard to call. Trimming removed 5 bases from V and 0 bases from J, with 11 bases in between. The germline V gene has CDR1 MNHEY and CDR2 SVGAGI. The CDR3 spans 15 residues. The CDR3 DNA sequence: TGTGCCAGCAGTCCGCAGCGTAACTCTGGAAACACCATATATTTT. Translating it yields CASSPQRNSGNTIYF.

This clonotype occurred many times. The J gene is TRBJ2-5, the V gene TRBV28; tentative D call: TRBD2 (7 bases). Germline lookup yields CDR1 MDHEN and CDR2 SYDVKM. The CDR3 loop spans 14 amino acids. V lost 5 bases to trimming and J lost 1 base, with 11 bases between them. CDR3 DNA sequence: TGTGCCAGCAGTGAGGGGGGGCCCCAAGAGACCCAGTACTTC. Translating gives CASSEGGPQETQYF.

The chain carries TRBV2 and TRBJ2-7; TRBD2 is a possible D gene (7 bases). The CDR3 runs 13 residues. Deletions cut 7 bases from V and 4 bases from J, with 14 bases between. The germline gives CDR1 SNHLY, CDR2 FYNNEI. In DNA, the CDR3 is TGTGCCAGCAAATACGGGGGGCCTTACGAGCAGTACTTC. Its protein product is CASKYGGPYEQYF.

This clonotype was seen more than once but under ten times. This chain connects TRBV28 to TRBJ2-2; TRBD1 matches at 10 bases. The trim removed 8 bases at V and 4 bases at J, leaving 7 bases unmatched. The CDR3 length is 15 residues. Germline V gene data show CDR1 as MDHEN and CDR2 as SYDVKM. CDR3 region: CASGYRDRGTGELFF. The CDR3, as DNA: TGTGCCAGCGGATACCGGGACAGGGGCACCGGGGAGCTGTTTTTT.

This clonotype was detected ten times or more. The chain has TRBV28 and TRBJ2-7; 9 bases are a match to TRBD2. CDR3 length: 15 residues. Looked up from germline, CDR1 is MDHEN and CDR2 is SYDVKM. J lost 0 bases, V lost 8 bases, and 8 bases had no gene match. As DNA, the CDR3 is TGTGCCAGCCGCCGTTATAGCGGGAGCTCCTACGAGCAGTACTTC. Translation gives CASRRYSGSSYEQYF.

This chain uses TRBV2 with TRBJ2-7; D assignment may be TRBD1 or TRBD2 (6 bases each). Between the trimmed V and J ends, which lost 4 bases and 6 bases, there was a span of 13 bases. This CDR3 comprises 13 residues. From germline, CDR1 is SNHLY and CDR2 FYNNEI. In nucleotides, the CDR3 is TGTGCCAGCAGTGTCTCCAGGGGAGGCGAGCAGTACTTC. Translated: CASSVSRGGEQYF.

This clonotype showed up just a few times. The rearrangement joins TRBV4-3 to TRBJ2-2; 8 nucleotides align to TRBD1. CDR3 size: 18 residues. The germline gives CDR1 LGHNA, CDR2 YSLEER. J was trimmed by 4 bases and V by 0 bases; bases with no gene match: 10. This chain's CDR3 is CASSQDPMAGGFTGELFF. CDR3 nucleotides: TGCGCCAGCAGCCAAGATCCCATGGCAGGGGGCTTCACCGGGGAGCTGTTTTTT.

This clonotype was seen many times. The rearrangement joins TRBV6-1 to TRBJ1-5, with TRBD1 as a possible D gene (6 bases). In germline, CDR1 is MNHNS, CDR2 SASEGT. This CDR3 spans 13 amino acids. V lost 6 bases to trimming and J lost 4 bases, with 10 bases between them. CDR3 in DNA: TGTGCCAGCAGGGACAGTCAGAATCAGCCCCAGCATTTT. It codes for CASRDSQNQPQHF.

The chain is built from TRBV20-1 and TRBJ1-5; 8 positions agree with TRBD1. The germline CDR1 and CDR2 sequences are DFQATT and SNEGSKA (reference sequence). The CDR3 loop spans 14 amino acids. After removal of 2 bases from V and 7 bases from J, the junction contained 7 bases not matched to a gene. The CDR3 loop reads CSARTTGEQQPQHF. The DNA for the CDR3 is TGCAGTGCTAGAACGACAGGGGAGCAGCAGCCCCAGCATTTT.

The table lists this clonotype with many counts. The J gene is TRBJ2-6, the V gene TRBV6-1; 7 bases line up with TRBD2. V shed 3 bases and J 1 base; nucleotides not matched to a gene: 3. This CDR3 spans 16 amino acids. CDR1 MNHNS and CDR2 SASEGT come from the germline V gene. The CDR3 sequence: CASSEEGLSGANVLTF. The DNA for the CDR3 is TGTGCCAGCAGTGAGGAGGGACTATCTGGGGCCAACGTCCTGACTTTC.

This clonotype was recorded many times. V usage is TRBV19 and J usage is TRBJ2-2; TRBD2 aligns across 11 bases. Unmatched junction bases numbered 9, after V lost 7 bases and J lost 5 bases. The germline CDR1 and CDR2 sequences are LNHDA and SQIVND (reference sequence). The CDR3 spans 16 residues. The CDR3 DNA is TGTGCCAGTACCAAGACTAGCGGGACCCTAACCGGGGAGCTGTTTTTT. Translation: CASTKTSGTLTGELFF.